This TCR beta chain was sequenced in a study of CD8+ T cells in alopecia areata. Noted treatment: oral pan-JAK inhibitor, 5-10 mg twice daily. Following RNA extraction, reverse transcription yielded cDNA that acted as the sequencing template. Assay: immunoSEQ multiplex PCR; the TCRdb copy retains only in-frame clones and omits some. The sample records under 200,000 clones, around three fifths being singletons. CDR1 is SGHDT and CDR2 is YYEEEE in the germline V gene. The CDR3 runs to 18 residues. V lost 1 base and J lost 1; bases outside the gene matches: 10. This clone was seen a few times. This material consisted of CD4+ T cells sorted from blood, taken at week 24, from a patient treated with tofacitinib. The TCR comes from a human donor with alopecia areata. The rearrangement uses TRBV5-6 and TRBJ2-7, with 11 bases lining up with TRBD1. CDR3 bases: TGTGCCAGCAGCTTGCGTGGTCTGGGACAGGGGGTTTCCTACGAGCAGTACTTC. It yields the protein CASSLRGLGQGVSYEQYF.